Listed here are 24 T cell receptor beta chains from one sample, sequenced in a study of cytomegalovirus exposure and HLA in healthy donors. Libraries were prepared by immunoSEQ multiplex PCR; TCRdb keeps only in-frame clonotypes and omits some of them. Found here are about 120,000 clones, more than 70% of them singletons; the top ten hold under 2.5%. The source material was PBMCs. The origin of the receptors is a woman in her twenties or thirties in good health and CMV-seronegative.

The chain joins TRBV30 to TRBJ1-1; a weak D match, TRBD1 (5 bases). The CDR3 is 12 amino acids. The ends were cut back, 0 bases at V and 4 bases at J, with 6 bases in the middle. The germline CDR1 and CDR2 sequences are GTSNPN and SVGIG (reference sequence). The chain's CDR3 is CAWSVGGTEAFF. CDR3 bases: TGTGCCTGGAGTGTGGGGGGCACTGAAGCTTTCTTT.

This chain links TRBV13 with TRBJ2-3; D is uncertain. V lost 5 bases and J 1 base, leaving 7 bases between the germline ends. CDR1 PRHDT and CDR2 FYEKMQ come from the germline V gene (reference sequence). This CDR3 contains 13 residues. DNA for the CDR3: TGTGCCAGCAGCCCTGCGGGCACAGATACGCAGTATTTT. Its protein is CASSPAGTDTQYF. Filled out from reference TRBV13 and TRBJ2-3, the complete variable domain reads AAGVIQSPRHLIKEKRETATLKCYPIPRHDTVYWYQQGPGQDPQFLISFYEKMQSDKGSIPDRFSAQQFSDYHSELNMSSLELGDSALYFCASSPAGTDTQYFGPGTRLTVL.

This clone was observed a single time. V is TRBV7-9 and J is TRBJ1-1; TRBD1 matches 11 bases. Germline V gene data show CDR1 as SEHNR and CDR2 as FQNEAQ (reference sequence). This CDR3 is 15 amino acids long. V was pared by 5 bases and J by 4 bases, with 6 bases of the junction left unmatched. The CDR3 sequence: CASSTGQGAVTEAFF. CDR3 in DNA: TGTGCCAGCAGCACAGGACAGGGGGCGGTCACTGAAGCTTTCTTT. Based on the CDR3 plus reference TRBV7-9 and TRBJ1-1, the full variable domain is DTGVSQNPRHKITKRGQNVTFRCDPISEHNRLYWYRQTLGQGPEFLTYFQNEAQLEKSRLLSDRFSAERPKGSFSTLEIQRTEQGDSAMYLCASSTGQGAVTEAFFGQGTRLTVV.

This chain links TRBV2 with TRBJ2-7; 11 bases match TRBD2. V was pared by 4 bases and J by 2 bases, with 4 bases of the junction left unmatched. Germline V CDR1 and CDR2: SNHLY, FYNNEI. The CDR3 spans 15 residues. The CDR3 coding sequence is TGTGCCAGCAGTGGCCGACTAGCGGGGACCTACGAGCAGTACTTC. This codes for CASSGRLAGTYEQYF.

The chain is built from TRBV5-1 and TRBJ1-2; 7 bases map to TRBD1. Trimming cost V 4 bases and J 0 bases; bases outside gene matches: 12. The CDR3 is 17 residues long. Germline V CDR1 and CDR2: SGHRS, YFSETQ. This CDR3 is CASSATTGDESNYGYTF. The CDR3, as DNA: TGCGCCAGCAGCGCAACTACAGGGGACGAGTCTAACTATGGCTACACCTTC.

A word on this clone: This same CDR3 is encoded by further DNA sequences in the sample. The chain has TRBV7-8 and TRBJ2-7; TRBD2 might be the D (5 bases). V was clipped by 5 bases and J by 2 bases, with 10 bases between them. The CDR3 is 13 residues long. Germline CDR1 SGHVS, CDR2 FQNEAQ. The CDR3 region has the DNA TGTGCCAGCAGCCTCCGGGGAGCCTACGAGCAGTACTTC. It is translated as CASSLRGAYEQYF.

The chain joins TRBV4-1 to TRBJ1-4; 9 bases agree with TRBD1. Germline CDR1 MGHRA, CDR2 YSYEKL. The CDR3 is 17 amino acids. V was pared by 7 bases and J by 2 bases, with 11 bases of the junction left unmatched. The CDR3 DNA reads as TGCGCCAGCACCCCCCGACAGGGGGTGCTCACTAATGAAAAACTGTTTTTT. Translation: CASTPRQGVLTNEKLFF.

The chain joins TRBV5-4 to TRBJ1-2, with 12 bases lining up with TRBD1. The CDR3 is 15 amino acids. Germline CDR1 reads SGHNT; CDR2 reads YYREEE (reference sequence). Unmatched junction bases numbered 2, after V lost 0 bases and J lost 5 bases. The CDR3 region is CASSLGGQGAYGYTF. The CDR3 region has the DNA TGTGCCAGCAGCTTGGGGGGACAGGGGGCGTATGGCTACACCTTC.

The rearrangement links TRBV5-1 to TRBJ1-6; 9 bases fit TRBD1. This CDR3 contains 13 residues. Germline CDR1 reads SGHRS; CDR2 reads YFSETQ. The V and J ends lost 3 bases and 17 bases, in that order; junction bases with no gene match: 9. The CDR3 loop is CASSSAPRDRVHF. The CDR3 region has the DNA TGCGCCAGCAGCTCGGCCCCCCGGGACAGGGTCCACTTT.

The CDR3 nucleotides read TGCGCCAGCAGCCAAGATCAGGGCGGGGTCCCCTACGAGCAGTACTTC. This translates into CASSQDQGGVPYEQYF. This chain joins TRBV4-1 and TRBJ2-7; D possibly corresponds to TRBD2 (6 bases). The CDR3 is 16 amino acids. Germline loops: CDR1 MGHRA, CDR2 YSYEKL. V dropped 0 bases and J dropped 2 bases, with 14 bases sitting between them.

V and J are TRBV30 and TRBJ1-3; D remains unclear. V lost 2 bases and J lost 0, with 20 bases in between. The CDR3 loop spans 18 amino acids. Germline V gives CDR1 GTSNPN, CDR2 SVGIG (reference sequence). The CDR3 is CAWSSKNPGSNSGNTIYF. The CDR3 DNA is TGTGCCTGGAGTTCAAAAAATCCGGGGTCTAACTCTGGAAACACCATATATTTT.

The chain couples TRBV10-3 to TRBJ1-6; TRBD1 agrees at 7 bases. CDR1 is ENHRY and CDR2 is SYGVKD in the germline V gene. J lost 5 bases, V lost 10 bases, and 8 bases had no gene match. This CDR3 contains 14 residues. The DNA for the CDR3 is TGTGCCACCTTAGGAGGGGGCAATAATTCACCCCTCCACTTT. It specifies CATLGGGNNSPLHF.

The chain is built from TRBV19 and TRBJ2-4; D is perhaps TRBD2 (5 bases). The germline CDR1 and CDR2 sequences are LNHDA and SQIVND (reference sequence). There are 13 residues in the CDR3. V was pared by 4 bases and J by 7 bases, with 11 bases between. The CDR3 DNA sequence: TGTGCCAGTAGTAGTTCACGAGGGAACATTCAGTACTTC. This sequence encodes CASSSSRGNIQYF.

J is TRBJ1-1 and V is TRBV12-2; the table's D call TRBD1 went unverified against the DNA. TRBV12-2 is an annotated pseudogene. The CDR3 length is 15 residues. CDR3 protein: CASRLADRGCSEAFF. CDR3 DNA: TGTGCAAGTCGCTTAGCCGACAGGGGGTGTTCTGAAGCTTTCTTT.

The V and J genes are TRBV5-1 and TRBJ1-6, with no clear D. The CDR3 contains 16 residues. Germline CDR1 reads SGHRS; CDR2 reads YFSETQ. Trimming pared 4 bases from V and 0 bases from J, leaving 11 bases between. The CDR3 nucleotides are TGCGCCAGCAGCCCCGGGTCGAGCTCCTATAATTCACCCCTCCACTTT. Amino acid sequence: CASSPGSSSYNSPLHF. The full variable domain, in which reference TRBV5-1 and TRBJ1-6 provide the parts outside the CDR3, is KAGVTQTPRYLIKTRGQQVTLSCSPISGHRSVSWYQQTPGQGLQFLFEYFSETQRNKGNFPGRFSGRQFSNSRSEMNVSTLELGDSALYLCASSPGSSSYNSPLHFGNGTRLTVT.

The chain uses TRBV9 and TRBJ1-2, with a weak D call TRBD1 (6 bases). The ends were cut back, 0 bases at V and 4 bases at J, with 13 bases in the middle. The CDR3 contains 15 residues. Germline CDR1 and CDR2: SGDLS and YYNGEE. The CDR3 region has the DNA TGTGCCAGCAGCGTAGAGCAGGGGTGGACCTATGGCTACACCTTC. It encodes CASSVEQGWTYGYTF.

V is TRBV19 and J is TRBJ2-2; D possibly corresponds to TRBD1 (5 bases). V was trimmed by 5 bases and J by 4 bases, leaving 11 bases between them. This CDR3 spans 14 amino acids. The germline V gene encodes CDR1 LNHDA and CDR2 SQIVND (reference sequence). The CDR3 region has the DNA TGTGCCAGTAGTTCCCAGGGTAGCACCGGGGAGCTGTTTTTT. The encoded protein is CASSSQGSTGELFF.

This clone has only one observation. The gene calls are TRBV2 and TRBJ2-5, with a weak D call TRBD2 (6 bases). V was trimmed by 8 bases and J by 7 bases, leaving 14 bases between them. Germline loops: CDR1 SNHLY, CDR2 FYNNEI. This CDR3 is built from 12 residues. The CDR3 spells CASEEGPGTQYF. The CDR3 region has the DNA TGTGCCAGCGAGGAGGGTCCTGGGACCCAGTACTTC.

The V and J genes are TRBV7-2 and TRBJ2-5; the D gene is possibly TRBD2 (5 bases). CDR1 is SGHTA and CDR2 is FQGNSA in the germline V gene. The germline V and J ends were trimmed by 2 bases and 5 bases, with 15 bases remaining between them. The CDR3 loop spans 15 amino acids. The CDR3 coding sequence is TGTGCCAGCAGCTTAACGAGCGGTGGACGGGAGACCCAGTACTTC. This gives the protein CASSLTSGGRETQYF.

This chain joins TRBV7-6 and TRBJ2-3; D not certain. The germline gives CDR1 SGHVS, CDR2 FNYEAQ. The CDR3 length is 17 residues. V was pared by 0 bases and J by 5 bases, with 18 bases between. The chain's CDR3 is CASSLAVPRALEDTQYF. Written as DNA, the CDR3 is TGTGCCAGCAGCTTAGCGGTCCCTAGAGCCTTGGAAGATACGCAGTATTTT.

For this clone: Other DNA sequences of this sample code for an identical CDR3. CDR3 residues: CASSPLAGGSTDTQYF. In DNA form, the CDR3 reads TGTGCCAGCAGTCCGTTAGCGGGGGGTAGCACAGATACGCAGTATTTT. The chain employs TRBV7-6 and TRBJ2-3, with 10 positions matching TRBD2. CDR3 length: 16 residues. CDR1 and CDR2 from the germline V gene are SGHVS and FNYEAQ. V shed 6 bases and J 0 bases; nucleotides not matched to a gene: 6. The variable domain in full, with the rest retrieved from reference TRBV7-6 and TRBJ2-3, is GAGVSQSPRYKVTKRGQDVALRCDPISGHVSLYWYRQALGQGPEFLTYFNYEAQQDKSGLPNDRFSAERPEGSISTLTIQRTEQRDSAMYRCASSPLAGGSTDTQYFGPGTRLTVL.

This chain uses TRBV15 with TRBJ1-2; D is perhaps TRBD1 (5 bases). CDR3 length: 15 residues. Germline V lookup: CDR1 LNHNV, CDR2 YYDKDF (reference sequence). With 0 bases removed from V and 4 bases from J, the gap between germline ends came to 12 bases. The CDR3 DNA reads TGTGCCACCAGCAGAGACCAGGGCGGGAGCTATGGCTACACCTTC. It specifies CATSRDQGGSYGYTF.

The chain uses TRBV9 and TRBJ2-2; 9 nucleotides align to TRBD1. In germline, CDR1 is SGDLS, CDR2 YYNGEE. With V trimmed by 5 bases and J by 5 bases, 4 bases remained unmatched. The CDR3 is made up of 14 amino acids. The CDR3 region is CASRGQGMTGELFF. CDR3 DNA: TGTGCCAGCAGGGGACAGGGTATGACCGGGGAGCTGTTTTTT. Full variable domain (outside the CDR3, taken from reference TRBV9 and TRBJ2-2): DSGVTQTPKHLITATGQRVTLRCSPRSGDLSVYWYQQSLDQGLQFLIQYYNGEERAKGNILERFSAQQFPDLHSELNLSSLELGDSALYFCASRGQGMTGELFFGEGSRLTVL.

The rearrangement uses TRBV15 and TRBJ1-2, with D unresolved. CDR1 is LNHNV and CDR2 is YYDKDF in the germline V gene (reference sequence). V lost 0 bases and J 8 bases, leaving 10 bases between the germline ends. This CDR3 comprises 13 residues. Here the CDR3 reads CATSRDRREGYTF. The CDR3 DNA sequence: TGTGCCACCAGCAGAGATCGGAGGGAGGGCTACACCTTC.